What follows describes a single T cell receptor (beta chain). Trimming took off 3 bases at V and 7 bases at J, with 13 bases between the two ends. Germline lookup yields CDR1 MNHEY and CDR2 SMNVEV (reference sequence). This CDR3 is 14 amino acids long. The data derive from a study of T cell changes during pregnancy in multiple sclerosis. The repertoire was sequenced with immunoSEQ multiplex PCR; TCRdb's copy has only in-frame clones and lacks some. The sample has roughly 73,000 clones, around nine tenths seen once. The sequence derives from a female donor in good health, enrolled as a control in a pregnancy study. The rearrangement joins TRBV27 to TRBJ2-1, with TRBD1 as a possible D gene (6 bases). The sample was peripheral blood, taken in the second trimester of pregnancy. CDR3 region: CASSFARGSNEQFF. The CDR3 DNA sequence: TGTGCCAGCAGTTTCGCCAGGGGAAGTAATGAGCAGTTCTTC.